The T cell receptor beta chain under discussion was sequenced for a study of blood T cell repertoires in COVID-19. Generated by immunoSEQ multiplex PCR, the TCRdb table keeps only in-frame clones and is missing some. This table has some 290,000 clones, 90% appearing once. CDR1 MNHEY and CDR2 SVGAGI come from the germline V gene. Losses at the gene ends were 8 bases for V and 8 bases for J; bases not matched to a gene: 12. The CDR3 length is 15 residues. This chain connects TRBV6-5 to TRBJ1-4; 9 nucleotides align to TRBD1. Specimen: peripheral blood. The TCR originated in a woman in her 30s with COVID-19, enrolled during active disease. The CDR3 sequence is CASGDRDRVLEKLFF. The DNA of the CDR3 is TGTGCCAGCGGAGACCGGGACAGGGTTTTAGAAAAACTGTTTTTT.